This is a list of T cell receptor beta chains from one sample in a study of CD8+CD57+ T cells in acquired aplastic anemia. A single record per CDR3 protein comes from TCRdb applying MiXCR to the reads. The table shows some 130,000 distinct CDR3 sequences, with more than 35% occurring only once. The specimen was sorted CD4+, CD8+, or CD8+CD57+ T cells (not recorded which) from PBMCs. The receptors stem from a human donor in good health, serving as a control. The conserved cysteine and the conserved F or W are not part of the CDR3 here. The order of the fields is J gene, D gene, V gene, CDR3 protein. A D gene is named only where the DNA matches it firmly.

TRBJ2-5 | NA | TRBV20-1 | SADRHLGEQEAQY
TRBJ2-1 | TRBD2 | TRBV10-3 | AIRAGGLAADEQF
TRBJ2-5 | TRBD2 | TRBV10-2 | AISEMGGQETQY
TRBJ2-3 | TRBD2 | TRBV9 | ASSAIAGIDTQY
TRBJ1-2 | NA | TRBV19 | ASSIQPRACGYT
TRBJ2-3 | NA | TRBV5-8 | ASSLQLDTQY
TRBJ1-1 | TRBD1 | TRBV2 | ASSVMGQGAVVEAF
TRBJ1-1 | TRBD1 | TRBV19 | ASRQQGAWTEAF
TRBJ1-1 | NA | TRBV6-1 | ASIKGGGSAEAF
TRBJ1-5 | NA | TRBV24-1 | ATSEPHGPQH
TRBJ1-2 | NA | TRBV25-1 | ASSELSGTGIYGYT
TRBJ2-3 | TRBD1 | TRBV4-1 | ASSQDLGTGGSDTQY
TRBJ2-7 | TRBD2 | TRBV10-3 | AISELRLAGDCYEQY
TRBJ1-2 | NA | TRBV18 | ASSPAGQFYGYT
TRBJ2-2 | NA | TRBV6-5 | ASSYSGWSRTGELF
TRBJ2-5 | TRBD2 | TRBV3-1 | ASSHLAGGGETQY
TRBJ1-1 | NA | TRBV10-3 | AISSYTNTEAF
TRBJ2-2 | NA | TRBV19 | ASSRGCANTGELF
TRBJ2-7 | TRBD1 | TRBV5-4 | ASSPGAGGYEQY
TRBJ1-2 | NA | TRBV19 | ASSPQGGANYGYT
TRBJ2-7 | NA | TRBV15 | ATSRAQVLHEQY
TRBJ2-7 | NA | TRBV3-1 | ASSHFLLGPPYEQY
TRBJ2-3 | NA | TRBV7-9 | ASSLEFADTQY
TRBJ1-1 | TRBD1 | TRBV7-9 | ASTHTNRGKNTEAF
TRBJ2-7 | NA | TRBV20-1 | SARPPIQGTYEQY
TRBJ2-7 | TRBD2 | TRBV29-1 | SVVLLAGGASEQY
TRBJ1-2 | NA | TRBV29-1 | SVRWVPWNGYT
TRBJ2-7 | TRBD2 | TRBV12-3/TRBV12-4 | ASSLGASGTYEQY
TRBJ1-1 | NA | TRBV19 | ASTTRMGNTEAF
TRBJ2-7 | NA | TRBV10-2 | ASRDSYEQY
TRBJ2-5 | NA | TRBV25-1 | ASMLEETQY
TRBJ2-5 | NA | TRBV4-1 | ASSQVWPEGNQY
TRBJ1-1 | TRBD1 | TRBV15 | ATSREVAGGSDTEAF
TRBJ2-4 | TRBD2 | TRBV7-9 | ASSLPIAGERNIQY
TRBJ1-2 | TRBD1 | TRBV2 | ASSGRTGLYYGYT
TRBJ1-1 | NA | TRBV5-1 | ASSDERDKVFGGTEAF
TRBJ1-1 | NA | TRBV19 | ASSPRTASNTEAF
TRBJ2-3 | NA | TRBV29-1 | SFRAGVSDTQY
TRBJ2-2 | NA | TRBV7-3 | ASSAGVGELF
TRBJ1-1 | NA | TRBV29-1 | SARTRLTPTEG
TRBJ2-5 | NA | TRBV20-1 | SASKGKETQY
TRBJ1-5 | NA | TRBV19 | ASSGVTGPQH